A few counts support the clone carrying this TCR beta chain. Profiling relied on immunoSEQ multiplex PCR, and the TCRdb table lists in-frame clones only, not all of them. The repertoire has some 22,000 clones, approximately 27% of them found once; the top ten carry more than 15%. This entry is derived from a study of neoadjuvant anti-PD-1 for oral cavity cancer. The CDR3 has 15 amino acids. Germline V gene lookup returns CDR1 ENHRY and CDR2 SYGVKD. Trimming stripped 4 bases from V and 3 bases from J, with 12 bases between. Noted time point: after neoadjuvant nivolumab, at surgical resection. Patients were newly diagnosed with stage II-IVA oral cavity squamous cell carcinoma without prior systemic or radiation treatment.

The sequencing here drew on tumor tissue, taken after nivolumab (anti-PD-1) treatment. This TCR came from a person aged 35 to 85 with oral cavity squamous cell carcinoma. The chain employs TRBV10-3 and TRBJ2-2; maybe TRBD1 (6 bases). CDR3 in DNA: TGTGCCATCAGTGTCGACAGGACTTACACCGGGGAGCTGTTTTTT. Translated: CAISVDRTYTGELFF.